The 27 T cell receptor beta chains below all came from one sample that was sequenced in a study of blood T cell repertoires in COVID-19. Measured with immunoSEQ multiplex PCR; TCRdb has only the in-frame clones, and not every one. Of 200,000 to 250,000 clones in the sample, around 87% were seen once. Sequences were obtained from peripheral blood. These receptors all stem from a woman aged 45-59 years with COVID-19, enrolled during active disease.

CDR3 coding DNA: TGCGCCAGCAGGACGGACAGGGCTCTTGAAAAACTGTTTTTT. Its translation: CASRTDRALEKLFF. This chain connects TRBV5-1 to TRBJ1-4; 8 nucleotides match TRBD1. Germline V lookup: CDR1 SGHRS, CDR2 YFSETQ. V lost 5 bases, J lost 7 bases, and 7 bases stayed unmatched. The CDR3 is 14 residues long.

The chain carries TRBV4-3 and TRBJ2-1; 10 bases line up with TRBD2. J lost 4 bases, V lost 4 bases, and 7 bases had no gene match. This CDR3 contains 16 residues. CDR1 and CDR2 (germline): LGHNA, YSLEER. CDR3 nucleotides: TGCGCCAGCAGCCGAATGACTAGCGGGCCTTACAATGAGCAGTTCTTC. Its translation: CASSRMTSGPYNEQFF.

The V call is TRBV19, the J call TRBJ2-3, with TRBD2 matching over 13 bases. Germline V lookup: CDR1 LNHDA, CDR2 SQIVND (reference sequence). CDR3 size: 18 residues. The V and J ends lost 4 bases and 3 bases, in that order; junction bases with no gene match: 10. For the CDR3, the DNA is TGTGCCAGTAGTAGGGGGACTAGCGGGAATTGGGCTACAGATACGCAGTATTTT. It encodes CASSRGTSGNWATDTQYF.

This chain uses TRBV5-6 with TRBJ1-1; D uncertain. V lost 1 base and J lost 0, with 7 bases in between. Germline V gene data show CDR1 as SGHDT and CDR2 as YYEEEE. CDR3 length: 14 amino acids. The CDR3 bases are TGTGCCAGCAGCTTGTGGAGCATGAACACTGAAGCTTTCTTT. As protein: CASSLWSMNTEAFF. Based on the CDR3 plus reference TRBV5-6 and TRBJ1-1, the full variable domain is DAGVTQSPTHLIKTRGQQVTLRCSPKSGHDTVSWYQQALGQGPQFIFQYYEEEERQRGNFPDRFSGHQFPNYSSELNVNALLLGDSALYLCASSLWSMNTEAFFGQGTRLTVV.

This rearrangement joins TRBV5-1 to TRBJ2-3; D possibly corresponds to TRBD2 (6 bases). This CDR3 has 15 residues. Trimming stripped 4 bases from V and 2 bases from J, with 14 bases between. The germline V gene encodes CDR1 SGHRS and CDR2 YFSETQ. CDR3 residues: CASSPWGVSTDTQYF. The DNA for the CDR3 is TGCGCCAGCAGCCCGTGGGGGGTTTCCACAGATACGCAGTATTTT.

A note on this clone: The same CDR3 is also encoded by other DNA sequences in this sample. The J gene is TRBJ1-3, the V gene TRBV3-1 (or the pseudogene TRBV3-2); 8 bases are shared with TRBD1. V trimming: 4 bases; J trimming: 3 bases; junction bases outside the gene matches: 2. The germline gives CDR1 LGHDT, CDR2 YNNKEL (reference sequence). The CDR3 length is 14 residues. The CDR3 DNA reads as TGTGCCAGCAGCCCCGGGACAGGTGGAAACACCATATATTTT. It yields the protein CASSPGTGGNTIYF.

V gene TRBV19 combines with J gene TRBJ2-1; a weak D match, TRBD1 (6 bases). The CDR3 has 14 amino acids. Trimming pared 6 bases from V and 4 bases from J, leaving 13 bases between. CDR1 LNHDA and CDR2 SQIVND come from the germline V gene (reference sequence). CDR3 in DNA: TGTGCCAGTAGCCGACAGGCCGCGTACAATGAGCAGTTCTTC. This codes for CASSRQAAYNEQFF.

The CDR3 DNA is TGTGCCAGCAGTGACTCGGAGGGGGCGGCCGGGGAGCTGTTTTTT. Protein: CASSDSEGAAGELFF. The rearrangement joins TRBV6-4 to TRBJ2-2; D is possibly TRBD1 (7 bases). The CDR3 is 15 residues long. CDR1 and CDR2 from the germline V gene are MRHNA and SNTAGT. The V end lost 0 bases, the J end lost 6 bases, and 11 bases lay between the germline ends.

This clone has only one observation. The genes are TRBV24-1 and TRBJ2-1; perhaps TRBD2 as D (6 bases). CDR1 and CDR2 from the germline V gene are KGHDR and SFDVKD. This CDR3 comprises 17 residues. The V end lost 2 bases, the J end lost 2 bases, and 15 bases lay between the germline ends. In nucleotides, the CDR3 is TGTGCCACCAGTGATTATAAAGGGCGGGGCGCCTACAATGAGCAGTTCTTC. Translating gives CATSDYKGRGAYNEQFF.

This clone occurred a few times. The chain carries TRBV4-1 and TRBJ1-5; a weak D match, TRBD1 (5 bases). CDR3 length: 13 amino acids. Germline V gene lookup returns CDR1 MGHRA and CDR2 YSYEKL. V shed 1 base and J shed 11 bases, with 12 bases lying between them. This chain's CDR3 is CASSQVETGTQHF. The DNA of the CDR3 is TGCGCCAGCAGCCAAGTCGAAACAGGTACCCAGCATTTT.

This clone occurred once. V is TRBV11-3 and J is TRBJ1-4; 9 bases fit TRBD1. CDR3 length: 15 residues. J gave up 3 bases and V 3 bases, and 2 bases lay outside the gene matches. Germline assignment: CDR1 SGHNT and CDR2 YENEEA. In DNA form, the CDR3 reads TGTGCCAGCAGCTTGGGGACAGGGCCTAATGAAAAACTGTTTTTT. Translation: CASSLGTGPNEKLFF.

V and J are TRBV5-1 and TRBJ1-1, with 7 bases fitting TRBD1. Looked up from germline, CDR1 is SGHRS and CDR2 is YFSETQ. Trimming at V came to 4 bases and at J to 5 bases, leaving 14 bases not matched to a gene. The CDR3 is 16 residues long. The CDR3 sequence is CASSPLGRGQGTEAFF. As DNA, the CDR3 is TGCGCCAGCAGCCCCCTGGGAAGGGGGCAGGGGACTGAAGCTTTCTTT. The full variable domain, its missing parts supplied by reference TRBV5-1 and TRBJ1-1, is KAGVTQTPRYLIKTRGQQVTLSCSPISGHRSVSWYQQTPGQGLQFLFEYFSETQRNKGNFPGRFSGRQFSNSRSEMNVSTLELGDSALYLCASSPLGRGQGTEAFFGQGTRLTVV.

This clone has more than one count but fewer than ten. The chain recombines TRBV5-6 with TRBJ1-4, with D perhaps TRBD1 (6 bases). V gave up 4 bases and J gave up 4 bases, with 14 bases separating them. Germline V CDR1 and CDR2: SGHDT, YYEEEE. This CDR3 spans 15 amino acids. In DNA form, the CDR3 reads TGTGCCAGCAGCGGAGACAGGAGTCTTAATGAAAAACTGTTTTTT. It is translated as CASSGDRSLNEKLFF.

The chain links TRBV3-1 (or the pseudogene TRBV3-2) to TRBJ1-1, with D possibly being TRBD1 (5 bases). There are 14 residues in the CDR3. Looked up from germline, CDR1 is LGHDT and CDR2 is YNNKEL (reference sequence). V shed 0 bases and J shed 5 bases, with 10 bases lying between them. In nucleotides, the CDR3 is TGTGCCAGCAGCCAAGATCATACAGGAACTGAAGCTTTCTTT. Translation: CASSQDHTGTEAFF.

The CDR3 is CASRTGDGYTF. The CDR3 DNA reads as TGTGCCAGCAGGACAGGGGATGGCTACACCTTC. J is TRBJ1-2 and V is TRBV2; the match to TRBD1 covers 8 bases. Germline V gene sequence: CDR1 SNHLY, CDR2 FYNNEI. V shed 6 bases, J shed 6 bases, and the junction held 0 bases outside the gene matches. The CDR3 length is 11 residues.

The chain employs TRBV5-1 and TRBJ2-3; TRBD1 is a possible D gene (6 bases). The V end lost 0 bases, the J end lost 2 bases, and 13 bases lay between the germline ends. The CDR3 runs 16 residues. CDR1 is SGHRS and CDR2 is YFSETQ in the germline V gene. In DNA, the CDR3 is TGCGCCAGCAGCTTGGGACAGGACCTATCCACAGATACGCAGTATTTT. It codes for CASSLGQDLSTDTQYF.

The J gene is TRBJ1-1, the V gene TRBV3-1 (or the pseudogene TRBV3-2); 9 bases match TRBD1. The CDR3 length is 15 residues. After removal of 6 bases from V and 6 bases from J, the junction contained 11 bases not matched to a gene. Germline CDR1 reads LGHDT; CDR2 reads YNNKEL (reference sequence). The CDR3 region is CASSHRTGVNPEAFF. The CDR3 DNA reads as TGTGCCAGCAGTCATCGGACAGGGGTGAATCCTGAAGCTTTCTTT.

The chain employs TRBV24-1 and TRBJ1-2, with 8 bases aligning to TRBD1. Germline values: CDR1 KGHDR, CDR2 SFDVKD. With 5 bases clipped from V and 8 bases from J, the junction kept 12 bases outside the gene matches. The CDR3 extends over 15 amino acids. CDR3 amino acids: CATSGAGGEGKGYTF. The CDR3 bases are TGTGCCACCAGTGGGGCAGGGGGCGAGGGTAAAGGCTACACCTTC.

The chain couples TRBV7-6 to TRBJ1-2; TRBD1 matches at 7 bases. V shed 1 base, J shed 1 base, and the junction held 9 bases outside the gene matches. CDR3 length: 17 amino acids. CDR1 and CDR2 from the germline V gene are SGHVS and FNYEAQ. DNA for the CDR3: TGTGCCAGCAGCTTAGGGGACAGCATCAATTTTAACTATGGCTACACCTTC. It specifies CASSLGDSINFNYGYTF.

V is TRBV6-4 and J is TRBJ2-6; 10 bases are a match to TRBD1. Germline V gene sequence: CDR1 MRHNA, CDR2 SNTAGT. The CDR3 covers 18 residues. V trimming: 0 bases; J trimming: 0 bases; junction bases outside the gene matches: 2. The CDR3 loop is CASSDSTGGISGANVLTF. The CDR3 DNA follows: TGTGCCAGCAGTGACTCGACAGGGGGCATCTCTGGGGCCAACGTCCTGACTTTC.

The V and J genes are TRBV19 and TRBJ2-2; unclear D gene. There are 13 residues in the CDR3. The germline CDR1 and CDR2 sequences are LNHDA and SQIVND (reference sequence). V was trimmed by 3 bases and J by 6 bases, leaving 8 bases between them. For the CDR3, the DNA is TGTGCCAGTAGTATTGCACAGCCCGGGGAGCTGTTTTTT. Protein sequence: CASSIAQPGELFF.

The chain recombines TRBV3-1 (or the pseudogene TRBV3-2) with TRBJ2-5; D is perhaps TRBD1 (6 bases). Per germline, CDR1 LGHDT and CDR2 YNNKEL (reference sequence). The length of the CDR3 is 15 residues. V lost 0 bases and J lost 3, with 11 bases in between. The CDR3 region has the DNA TGTGCCAGCAGCCAAGAGGGGGCTGATAAAGAGACCCAGTACTTC. Its protein is CASSQEGADKETQYF.

The chain couples TRBV5-1 to TRBJ1-4, with 8 bases identical to TRBD1. This CDR3 region has 14 residues. The J segment lost 8 bases and the V segment lost 4 bases, leaving 7 bases of the junction unmatched. The V gene's germline CDR1 is SGHRS and CDR2 YFSETQ. For the CDR3, the DNA is TGCGCCAGCAGCGTGGACAGGGTTAGGGAAAAACTGTTTTTT. Protein sequence: CASSVDRVREKLFF.

This chain uses TRBV9 with TRBJ1-3; D is perhaps TRBD1 (6 bases). Looked up from germline, CDR1 is SGDLS and CDR2 is YYNGEE. The CDR3 is 16 residues long. Trimming pared 2 bases from V and 0 bases from J, leaving 12 bases between. In nucleotides, the CDR3 is TGTGCCAGCAGCGTCCGGGACATGAACTCTGGAAACACCATATATTTT. Residues: CASSVRDMNSGNTIYF.

The chain couples TRBV5-8 to TRBJ2-1, with 7 positions matching TRBD1. From germline, CDR1 is SGHTS and CDR2 YDEGEE. V trimming: 3 bases; J trimming: 0 bases; junction bases outside the gene matches: 6. This CDR3 contains 16 residues. In DNA, the CDR3 is TGTGCCAGCAGCTCTTACCGGGACAGCTCCTACAATGAGCAGTTCTTC. Encoded protein: CASSSYRDSSYNEQFF.

This clone has just one count. DNA for the CDR3: TGTGCCAGCAGCTTAGAATCAGCGGGGGGCCTGTTTTCCTACGAGCAGTACTTC. Protein: CASSLESAGGLFSYEQYF. This chain uses TRBV7-2 with TRBJ2-7, with TRBD2 matching over 9 bases. CDR1 SGHTA and CDR2 FQGNSA come from the germline V gene. V shed 1 base, J shed 1 base, and the junction held 11 bases outside the gene matches. The CDR3 totals 18 residues. The whole variable domain, filled in from reference TRBV7-2 and TRBJ2-7, reads GAGVSQSPSNKVTEKGKDVELRCDPISGHTALYWYRQSLGQGLEFLIYFQGNSAPDKSGLPSDRFSAERTGGSVSTLTIQRTQQEDSAVYLCASSLESAGGLFSYEQYFGPGTRLTVT.

The chain employs TRBV6-1 and TRBJ1-4; D is unclear. V was cut by 0 bases and J by 8 bases, with 19 bases left in between. The CDR3 sequence is 17 residues long. Germline V gene data show CDR1 as MNHNS and CDR2 as SASEGT. DNA for the CDR3: TGTGCCAGCAGTGAAGCGCTTCGTAAGGGAGGTGGGGAAAAACTGTTTTTT. It codes for CASSEALRKGGGEKLFF.